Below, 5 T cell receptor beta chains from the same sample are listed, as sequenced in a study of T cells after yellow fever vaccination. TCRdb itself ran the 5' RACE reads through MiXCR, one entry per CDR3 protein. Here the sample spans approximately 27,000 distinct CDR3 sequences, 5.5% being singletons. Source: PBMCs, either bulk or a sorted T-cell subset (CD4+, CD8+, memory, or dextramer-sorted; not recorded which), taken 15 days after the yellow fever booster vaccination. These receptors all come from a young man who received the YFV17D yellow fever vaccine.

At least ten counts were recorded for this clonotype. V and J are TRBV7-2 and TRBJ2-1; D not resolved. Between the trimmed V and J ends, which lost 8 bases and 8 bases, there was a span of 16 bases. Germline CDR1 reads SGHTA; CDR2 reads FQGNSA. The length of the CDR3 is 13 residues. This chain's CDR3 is CASGPRVAHEQFF. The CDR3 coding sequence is TGTGCCAGCGGACCTCGGGTCGCACATGAGCAGTTCTTC.

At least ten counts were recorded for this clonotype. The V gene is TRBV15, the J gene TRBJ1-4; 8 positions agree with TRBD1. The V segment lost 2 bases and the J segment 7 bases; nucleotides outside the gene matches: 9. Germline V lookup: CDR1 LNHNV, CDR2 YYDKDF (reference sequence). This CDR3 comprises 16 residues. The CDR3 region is CATSRNALTGAEKLFF. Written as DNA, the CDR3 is TGTGCCACCAGCAGAAACGCCCTGACAGGGGCTGAAAAACTGTTTTTT.

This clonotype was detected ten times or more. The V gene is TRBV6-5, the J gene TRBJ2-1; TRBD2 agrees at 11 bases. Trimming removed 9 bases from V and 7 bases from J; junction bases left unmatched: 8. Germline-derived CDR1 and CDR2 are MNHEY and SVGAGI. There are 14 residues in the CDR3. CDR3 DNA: TGTGCCAGTACTAGCGGGAGTCTTGGTAATGAGCAGTTCTTC. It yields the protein CASTSGSLGNEQFF.

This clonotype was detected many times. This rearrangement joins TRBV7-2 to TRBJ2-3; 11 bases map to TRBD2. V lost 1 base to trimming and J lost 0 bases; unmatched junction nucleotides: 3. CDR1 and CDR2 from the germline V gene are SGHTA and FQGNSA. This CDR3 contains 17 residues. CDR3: CASSLVSGRVSTDTQYF. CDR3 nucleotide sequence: TGTGCCAGCAGCTTAGTTAGCGGGAGGGTTAGCACAGATACGCAGTATTTT.

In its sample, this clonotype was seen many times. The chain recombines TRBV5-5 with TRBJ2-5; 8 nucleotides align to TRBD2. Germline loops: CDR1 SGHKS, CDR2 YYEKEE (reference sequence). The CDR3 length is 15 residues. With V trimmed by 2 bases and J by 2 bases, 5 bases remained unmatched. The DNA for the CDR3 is TGTGCCAGCAGCTTCTACGGGGGGGGACAAGAGACCCAGTACTTC. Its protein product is CASSFYGGGQETQYF.